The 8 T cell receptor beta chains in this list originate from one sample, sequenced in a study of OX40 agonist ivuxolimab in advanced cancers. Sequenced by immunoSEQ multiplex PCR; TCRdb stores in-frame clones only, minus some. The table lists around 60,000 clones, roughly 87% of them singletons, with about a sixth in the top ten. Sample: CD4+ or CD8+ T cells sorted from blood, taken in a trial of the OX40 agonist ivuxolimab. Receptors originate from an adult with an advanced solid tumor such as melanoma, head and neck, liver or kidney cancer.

CDR3 residues: CASSPLWDIYNEQFF. CDR3 DNA: TGTGCCAGCTCACCATTATGGGACATTTACAATGAGCAGTTCTTC. V gene TRBV18 combines with J gene TRBJ2-1; possible D gene TRBD1, 6 bases. The CDR3 sequence is 15 residues long. The ends were cut back, 2 bases at V and 4 bases at J, with 12 bases in the middle. The germline gives CDR1 KGHSH, CDR2 LQKENI.

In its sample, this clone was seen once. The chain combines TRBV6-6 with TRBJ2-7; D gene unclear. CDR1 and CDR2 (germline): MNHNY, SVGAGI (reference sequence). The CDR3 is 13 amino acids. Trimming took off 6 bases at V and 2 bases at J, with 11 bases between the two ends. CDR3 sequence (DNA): TGTGCCAGCAGCCGAGACCTACCCTACGAGCAGTACTTC. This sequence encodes CASSRDLPYEQYF.

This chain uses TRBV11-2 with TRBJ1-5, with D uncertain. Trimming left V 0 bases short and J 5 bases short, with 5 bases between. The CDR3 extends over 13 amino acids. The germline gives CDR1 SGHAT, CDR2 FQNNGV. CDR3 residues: CASSLDGYQPQHF. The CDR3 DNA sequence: TGTGCCAGCAGCTTAGATGGTTATCAGCCCCAGCATTTT.

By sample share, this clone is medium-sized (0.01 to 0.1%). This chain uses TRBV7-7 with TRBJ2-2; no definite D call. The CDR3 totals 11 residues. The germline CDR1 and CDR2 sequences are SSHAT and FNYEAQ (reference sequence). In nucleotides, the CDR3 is TGTGCTGTCCGGGACACCGGGGAGCTGTTTTTT. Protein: CAVRDTGELFF.

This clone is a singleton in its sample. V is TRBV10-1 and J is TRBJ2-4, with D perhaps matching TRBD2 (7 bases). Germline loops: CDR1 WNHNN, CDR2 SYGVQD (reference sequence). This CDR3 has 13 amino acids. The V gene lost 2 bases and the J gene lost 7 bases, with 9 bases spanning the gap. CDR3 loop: CASSERGGNIQYF. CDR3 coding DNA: TGCGCCAGCAGTGAGAGGGGGGGGAACATTCAGTACTTC.

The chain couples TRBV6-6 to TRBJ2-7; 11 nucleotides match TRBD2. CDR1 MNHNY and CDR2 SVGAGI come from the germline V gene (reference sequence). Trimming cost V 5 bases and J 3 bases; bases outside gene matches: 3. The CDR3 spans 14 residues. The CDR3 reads CASSVAGGNYEQYF. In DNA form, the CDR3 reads TGTGCCAGCAGTGTAGCGGGAGGGAACTACGAGCAGTACTTC.

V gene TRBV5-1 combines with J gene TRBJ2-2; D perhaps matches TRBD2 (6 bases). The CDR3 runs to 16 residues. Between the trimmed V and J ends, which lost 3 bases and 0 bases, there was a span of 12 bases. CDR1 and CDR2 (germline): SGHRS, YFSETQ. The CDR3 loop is CASSSLAQSNTGELFF. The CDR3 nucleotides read TGCGCCAGCAGCTCACTAGCCCAATCGAACACCGGGGAGCTGTTTTTT.

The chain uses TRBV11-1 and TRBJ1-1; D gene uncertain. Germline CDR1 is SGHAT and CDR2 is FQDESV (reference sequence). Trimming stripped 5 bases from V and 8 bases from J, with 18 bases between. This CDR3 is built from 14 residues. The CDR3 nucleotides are TGTGCCAGCAGCCTCCCCCCGGGCGTGGAGGAAGCTTTCTTT. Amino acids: CASSLPPGVEEAFF.